This TCR beta chain was captured in a study of CD8 T cells in Susac syndrome. TCR beta was sequenced from blood CD8+ and CD4+ T cells. RNA amounts of about 0.5 to 1 ug underwent reverse transcription with random hexamers. TCRdb itself ran the immunoSEQ multiplex PCR reads through MiXCR, one entry per CDR3 protein. The table records more than 150,000 distinct CDR3 sequences, around 96% of them present only once. Unmatched junction bases numbered 7, after V lost 1 base and J lost 10 bases. Germline-derived CDR1 and CDR2 are LNHNV and YYDKDF (reference sequence). The CDR3 sequence is 15 residues long. The sample taken for sequencing was CD4+ T cells from PBMCs. The genes are TRBV15 and TRBJ2-5, with 12 bases matching TRBD2. This receptor was identified in a human donor in good health. CDR3: CATSRAPSGGAGQYF. Here the CDR3 DNA reads TGTGCCACCAGCAGAGCTCCTAGCGGGGGGGCAGGCCAGTACTTC.